One TCR beta chain is described in this entry. The germline gives CDR1 SEHNR, CDR2 FQNEAQ (reference sequence). CDR3 length: 16 residues. The sample belongs to a study of shared clonotypes between healthy human individuals. Data came from immunoSEQ multiplex PCR; TCRdb stores just in-frame clones and leaves some out. The table includes 2 million to 3 million clones, 90% to 95% detected once. This receptor was obtained from a man aged 18 to 30 in good health. Some clones in this sample may be carry-over from other donors' samples. This chain joins TRBV7-9 and TRBJ2-5, with 9 bases matching TRBD1. The J call may be mistaken, given a closer DNA end match to TRBJ2-7. Source material: naive CD4+ T cells from PBMCs. Regarding subset: CD45RA+ positively selected. Here the CDR3 DNA reads TGTGCCAGCAGCTCCCGGGACAGGGCCCCATTATACGAGCAGTACTTC. Protein sequence: CASSSRDRAPLYEQYF.